These 26 T cell receptor beta chains originate from one sample sequenced in a study of beta chain features in type 1 diabetes. Expressed TCRB transcripts were sequenced because the isolated RNA had all been reverse transcribed beforehand. Produced via immunoSEQ multiplex PCR; TCRdb's table is partial and in-frame only. Counted here are 900,000 or so clones, under 20% occurring once; the ten biggest clones make up around 0.02%. The sample consisted of naive CD4+ T cells from blood. The receptor source for this set is a woman aged 18 to 35 in good health.

There are a few counts of this clone. The V and J genes are TRBV4-3 and TRBJ1-5; no definite D call. Germline loops: CDR1 LGHNA, CDR2 YSLEER. V was pared by 1 base and J by 13 bases, with 14 bases between. The CDR3 has 13 amino acids. CDR3: CASSQVLGSYQHF. The CDR3, as DNA: TGCGCCAGCAGCCAAGTACTCGGGAGCTATCAGCATTTT.

For the CDR3, the DNA is TGTGCCAGCAGCAAAGTACCCGGGACAACTGGGGCCAACGTCCTGACTTTC. It yields the protein CASSKVPGTTGANVLTF. The rearrangement uses TRBV21-1 and TRBJ2-6; the table names TRBD1, a call not compared with the DNA. TRBV21-1 is tagged as a pseudogene. The CDR3 has 17 residues.

V is TRBV11-2 and J is TRBJ1-4; the D is unclear. Trimming shortened V by 4 bases and J by 4 bases, and 13 bases separated the two germline ends. Germline-derived CDR1 and CDR2 are SGHAT and FQNNGV. This CDR3 has 15 amino acids. The CDR3 DNA sequence: TGTGCCAGCAGCTCCCGGACGGGCGGTAATGAAAAACTGTTTTTT. Translating it yields CASSSRTGGNEKLFF.

The chain couples TRBV5-6 to TRBJ2-2, with 10 bases aligning to TRBD2. Trimming took 5 bases from V and 9 from J; bases not matched to a gene: 10. This CDR3 region has 15 residues. The germline gives CDR1 SGHDT, CDR2 YYEEEE. CDR3 in amino acids: CASSLDSGRLRELFF. CDR3 bases: TGTGCCAGCAGTCTTGATAGCGGGAGGTTGCGGGAGCTGTTTTTT.

This clone has only a few counts. This chain uses TRBV18 with TRBJ2-1, with TRBD2 matching 11 bases. The germline V gene has CDR1 KGHSH and CDR2 LQKENI. V dropped 8 bases and J dropped 5; count of bases not matched to a gene: 8. The CDR3 is 15 residues long. CDR3 DNA: TGTGCCAGCGGAAGCACTAGCGGGGGTGACAATGAGCAGTTCTTC. Translation: CASGSTSGGDNEQFF. The whole variable domain, filled in from reference TRBV18 and TRBJ2-1, reads NAGVMQNPRHLVRRRGQEARLRCSPMKGHSHVYWYRQLPEEGLKFMVYLQKENIIDESGMPKERFSAEFPKEGPSILRIQQVVRGDSAAYFCASGSTSGGDNEQFFGPGTRLTVL.

Only a few counts were recorded for this clone. The V gene is TRBV7-6, the J gene TRBJ2-3; 10 bases fit TRBD2. The CDR3 runs 14 residues. With 5 bases clipped from V and 6 bases from J, the junction kept 5 bases outside the gene matches. Germline V gene lookup returns CDR1 SGHVS and CDR2 FNYEAQ. CDR3 amino acids: CASSESGRADTQYF. The CDR3 DNA is TGTGCCAGCAGCGAAAGCGGGAGGGCGGATACGCAGTATTTT.

This clone was counted a few times. The chain employs TRBV5-1 and TRBJ1-4; perhaps TRBD1 as D (6 bases). Per germline, CDR1 SGHRS and CDR2 YFSETQ. The CDR3 consists of 15 residues. V was shortened by 0 bases and J by 7 bases, with 13 bases between the two germline ends. The CDR3: CASSLAGGLSEKLFF. CDR3 in DNA: TGCGCCAGCAGCTTGGCTGGGGGCCTGAGTGAAAAACTGTTTTTT.

In this sample, this clone turned up a few times. Other DNA sequences of this sample code for an identical CDR3. The rearrangement joins TRBV5-6 to TRBJ1-5; the match to TRBD1 covers 7 bases. Losses at the gene ends were 4 bases for V and 5 bases for J; bases not matched to a gene: 3. The CDR3 is 13 residues long. In germline, CDR1 is SGHDT, CDR2 YYEEEE. The DNA for the CDR3 is TGTGCCAGCAGCGTCGACAGGGATCAGCCCCAGCATTTT. It specifies CASSVDRDQPQHF.

The rearrangement joins TRBV7-3 to TRBJ2-7, with D perhaps TRBD1 (6 bases). The germline gives CDR1 SGHTA, CDR2 FQGTGA. V was clipped by 5 bases and J by 3 bases, with 11 bases between them. The CDR3 is 13 amino acids. CDR3 in amino acids: CASSVGQYYEQYF. CDR3 DNA sequence: TGTGCCAGCAGCGTAGGACAGTACTACGAGCAGTACTTC.

This rearrangement joins TRBV18 to TRBJ2-3, with D possibly TRBD2 on 5 matching bases. Trimming stripped 2 bases from V and 2 bases from J, with 14 bases between. The CDR3 has 16 residues. The germline V gene encodes CDR1 KGHSH and CDR2 LQKENI. The CDR3 spells CASSPSLSEYTDTQYF. The CDR3 nucleotides are TGTGCCAGCTCACCATCTCTTAGCGAGTACACAGATACGCAGTATTTT.

This clone was detected a few times. The chain uses TRBV7-2 and TRBJ1-4, with D possibly matching TRBD1 (5 bases). Per the germline V gene, CDR1 is SGHTA and CDR2 is FQGNSA. Trimming took off 1 base at V and 8 bases at J, with 14 bases between the two ends. The CDR3 loop spans 15 amino acids. CDR3 bases: TGTGCCAGCAGCTTAGTTCTGGCAGGGTACGAAAAACTGTTTTTT. Its protein is CASSLVLAGYEKLFF.

The CDR3, as DNA: TGTGCCAGCTCACCGCGTGGGACAGGGGGTCTCGAGCAGTACTTC. It yields the protein CASSPRGTGGLEQYF. The chain links TRBV18 to TRBJ2-7, with 11 bases matching TRBD1. The V segment lost 3 bases and the J segment 6 bases; nucleotides outside the gene matches: 7. Germline CDR1 KGHSH, CDR2 LQKENI. CDR3 length: 15 amino acids.

This clone was detected only a few times. The chain recombines TRBV4-1 with TRBJ2-5; 8 nucleotides match TRBD1. J lost 3 bases, V lost 3 bases, and 3 bases had no gene match. In germline, CDR1 is MGHRA, CDR2 YSYEKL. The CDR3 is 14 amino acids. CDR3 nucleotides: TGCGCCAGCAGCCACCCGGACAGGGAAGAGACCCAGTACTTC. This encodes CASSHPDREETQYF.

This clone was observed a few times. The chain combines TRBV5-6 with TRBJ2-4, with 7 bases matching TRBD1. Germline values: CDR1 SGHDT, CDR2 YYEEEE. The length of the CDR3 is 14 residues. V gave up 3 bases and J gave up 7 bases; unmatched junction bases: 7. CDR3 DNA: TGTGCCAGCAGCTGGACCGGGACAGCCAACATTCAGTACTTC. It specifies CASSWTGTANIQYF.

The sample holds a few counts of this clone. CDR3 residues: CASSILGSGELFF. The DNA of the CDR3 is TGTGCCAGTAGTATTTTGGGCTCCGGGGAGCTGTTTTTT. This sequence joins TRBV19 and TRBJ2-2, with D unresolved. Germline lookup yields CDR1 LNHDA and CDR2 SQIVND (reference sequence). With 3 bases removed from V and 6 bases from J, the gap between germline ends came to 8 bases. The CDR3 loop spans 13 amino acids.

For this clone: Other DNA variants within this sample encode the same CDR3. V is TRBV20-1 and J is TRBJ2-7; D ambiguous. Germline-derived CDR1 and CDR2 are DFQATT and SNEGSKA (reference sequence). This CDR3 comprises 11 residues. Trimming shortened V by 2 bases and J by 3 bases, and 5 bases separated the two germline ends. This chain's CDR3 is CSARSSYEQYF. The CDR3 DNA reads TGCAGTGCTAGAAGCAGCTACGAGCAGTACTTC.

J is TRBJ2-1 and V is TRBV5-6; TRBD1 matches at 7 bases. Germline V gives CDR1 SGHDT, CDR2 YYEEEE. V shed 2 bases, J shed 4 bases, and the junction held 3 bases outside the gene matches. The CDR3 extends over 14 amino acids. This chain's CDR3 is CASSFDRDYNEQFF. The CDR3 DNA reads as TGTGCCAGCAGCTTCGACAGGGATTACAATGAGCAGTTCTTC. Based on the CDR3 plus reference TRBV5-6 and TRBJ2-1, the full variable domain is DAGVTQSPTHLIKTRGQQVTLRCSPKSGHDTVSWYQQALGQGPQFIFQYYEEEERQRGNFPDRFSGHQFPNYSSELNVNALLLGDSALYLCASSFDRDYNEQFFGPGTRLTVL.

V usage is TRBV7-2 and J usage is TRBJ2-3, with 9 positions matching TRBD2. CDR1 and CDR2 (germline): SGHTA, FQGNSA. The trim removed 6 bases at V and 1 base at J, leaving 5 bases unmatched. The CDR3 runs 15 residues. The CDR3 reads CASSRTSVGTDTQYF. The CDR3 coding sequence is TGTGCCAGCAGTCGGACTAGCGTAGGCACAGATACGCAGTATTTT.

The rearrangement joins TRBV4-3 to TRBJ2-2, with D unresolved. V was trimmed by 0 bases and J by 1 base, leaving 6 bases between them. The germline V gene has CDR1 LGHNA and CDR2 YSLEER. The CDR3 sequence is 15 residues long. The CDR3 DNA is TGCGCCAGCAGCCAAGAGGGTTGGAACACCGGGGAGCTGTTTTTT. Translated, it gives CASSQEGWNTGELFF.

This clone was detected only a few times. V usage is TRBV7-9 and J usage is TRBJ2-5; D gene ambiguous. Germline V gene sequence: CDR1 SEHNR, CDR2 FQNEAQ (reference sequence). This CDR3 region has 14 residues. Between the trimmed V and J ends, which lost 0 bases and 4 bases, there was a span of 9 bases. The CDR3 protein is CASSLALGRETQYF. DNA for the CDR3: TGTGCCAGCAGCTTAGCGCTGGGCAGAGAGACCCAGTACTTC.

The chain is built from TRBV15 and TRBJ1-5; 8 bases match TRBD1. V dropped 2 bases and J dropped 0; count of bases not matched to a gene: 6. This CDR3 comprises 17 residues. Germline V gene data show CDR1 as LNHNV and CDR2 as YYDKDF (reference sequence). CDR3 DNA: TGTGCCACCAGCAGAAGGACAGGGATATTTAGCAATCAGCCCCAGCATTTT. Translated: CATSRRTGIFSNQPQHF.

The chain links TRBV25-1 to TRBJ1-2; maybe TRBD1 (5 bases). Germline V lookup: CDR1 MGHDK, CDR2 SYGVNS. Trimming took off 1 base at V and 5 bases at J, with 17 bases between the two ends. The CDR3 is 16 residues long. This CDR3 reads CASSESNPGRRYGYTF. As DNA, the CDR3 is TGTGCCAGCAGTGAATCCAACCCGGGACGACGATATGGCTACACCTTC.

There are a few counts of this clone. The chain combines TRBV7-2 with TRBJ2-7, with D perhaps assigned TRBD1 or TRBD2 (7 bases each). Germline CDR1 SGHTA, CDR2 FQGNSA. The CDR3 has 15 residues. V was cut by 1 base and J by 2 bases, with 12 bases left in between. CDR3 coding DNA: TGTGCCAGCAGCTTAGTTGCAGGGGGGGCCTACGAGCAGTACTTC. Translated, it gives CASSLVAGGAYEQYF.

In this sample, this clone turned up a few times. The chain is built from TRBV29-1 and TRBJ2-5; 7 bases fit TRBD1. Germline V lookup: CDR1 SQVTM, CDR2 ANQGSEA. The CDR3 is 12 residues long. V lost 6 bases, J lost 5 bases, and 6 bases stayed unmatched. Here the CDR3 reads CSVDRAAETQYF. In DNA, the CDR3 is TGCAGCGTAGACAGGGCCGCGGAGACCCAGTACTTC.

This rearrangement joins TRBV28 to TRBJ1-2; 8 bases are a match to TRBD1. The CDR3 contains 15 residues. Per germline, CDR1 MDHEN and CDR2 SYDVKM. J was trimmed by 6 bases and V by 5 bases; bases with no gene match: 11. The CDR3 region has the DNA TGTGCCAGCAGTCACCGGACAGGGAGTATGCATGGCTACACCTTC. As protein: CASSHRTGSMHGYTF.

The V gene is TRBV4-2, the J gene TRBJ2-1; D unclear. From germline, CDR1 is LGHNA and CDR2 YNFKEQ. The CDR3 loop spans 14 amino acids. Trimming cost V 2 bases and J 6 bases, with 11 bases left between them. CDR3 coding DNA: TGTGCCAGCAGCCAATATTTCCGCGGCAATGAGCAGTTCTTC. It encodes CASSQYFRGNEQFF.